This TCR beta chain was recorded in a study of blood T cell repertoires in COVID-19. The junction had 10 bases not matched to a gene; V was cut back by 6 bases and J by 2 bases. CDR1 SGHAT and CDR2 FQNNGV come from the germline V gene. CDR3 size: 16 residues. Data came from immunoSEQ multiplex PCR; TCRdb stores just in-frame clones and leaves some out. There are about 480,000 clones in the sample; 88% occur only once, and less than 2% lies in the top ten. Cohort allocation depended upon clinical history that participants reported. The clonotype comes from a woman in her thirties or forties who had recovered from COVID-19. This rearrangement joins TRBV11-2 to TRBJ2-7; 10 positions match TRBD2. Sequenced: PBMCs or T cells enriched from blood (not recorded which). CDR3 in amino acids: CASSSPRGLATYEQYF. CDR3 DNA sequence: TGTGCCAGCAGTTCCCCCCGGGGACTAGCGACCTACGAGCAGTACTTC. The variable domain in full, with the rest retrieved from reference TRBV11-2 and TRBJ2-7, is EAGVAQSPRYKIIEKRQSVAFWCNPISGHATLYWYQQILGQGPKLLIQFQNNGVVDDSQLPKDRFSAERLKGVDSTLKIQPAKLEDSAVYLCASSSPRGLATYEQYFGPGTRLTVT.